This TCR beta chain is drawn from a study of T-cell reconstitution after alpha-beta-depleted transplantation in children. A TCRbeta library incorporating unique molecular identifiers was prepared. TCRdb reprocessed the PCR reads via MiXCR and lists one record per CDR3 protein. The sample holds approximately 190,000 distinct CDR3 sequences; 8.4% are singletons and the top ten take 35%. This clonotype turned up a few times. The J segment lost 1 base and the V segment lost 6 bases, leaving 9 bases of the junction unmatched. The CDR3 covers 17 residues. This receptor was identified in a male patient between 2 and 10 years old who had a stem cell transplant for acute myeloid leukemia, so the T cells may come from the graft donor. This specimen consisted of PBMCs, mostly from graft donor cells, obtained 360 days after TCRalphabeta/CD19-depleted stem cell transplant. The J gene is TRBJ2-6, the V gene TRBV12-3 or TRBV12-4, with TRBD1 matching 7 bases. CDR3 sequence (DNA): TGTGCCAGCAGAAAGACAGGGCTTGTTTCTGGGGCCAACGTCCTGACTTTC. It is translated as CASRKTGLVSGANVLTF.